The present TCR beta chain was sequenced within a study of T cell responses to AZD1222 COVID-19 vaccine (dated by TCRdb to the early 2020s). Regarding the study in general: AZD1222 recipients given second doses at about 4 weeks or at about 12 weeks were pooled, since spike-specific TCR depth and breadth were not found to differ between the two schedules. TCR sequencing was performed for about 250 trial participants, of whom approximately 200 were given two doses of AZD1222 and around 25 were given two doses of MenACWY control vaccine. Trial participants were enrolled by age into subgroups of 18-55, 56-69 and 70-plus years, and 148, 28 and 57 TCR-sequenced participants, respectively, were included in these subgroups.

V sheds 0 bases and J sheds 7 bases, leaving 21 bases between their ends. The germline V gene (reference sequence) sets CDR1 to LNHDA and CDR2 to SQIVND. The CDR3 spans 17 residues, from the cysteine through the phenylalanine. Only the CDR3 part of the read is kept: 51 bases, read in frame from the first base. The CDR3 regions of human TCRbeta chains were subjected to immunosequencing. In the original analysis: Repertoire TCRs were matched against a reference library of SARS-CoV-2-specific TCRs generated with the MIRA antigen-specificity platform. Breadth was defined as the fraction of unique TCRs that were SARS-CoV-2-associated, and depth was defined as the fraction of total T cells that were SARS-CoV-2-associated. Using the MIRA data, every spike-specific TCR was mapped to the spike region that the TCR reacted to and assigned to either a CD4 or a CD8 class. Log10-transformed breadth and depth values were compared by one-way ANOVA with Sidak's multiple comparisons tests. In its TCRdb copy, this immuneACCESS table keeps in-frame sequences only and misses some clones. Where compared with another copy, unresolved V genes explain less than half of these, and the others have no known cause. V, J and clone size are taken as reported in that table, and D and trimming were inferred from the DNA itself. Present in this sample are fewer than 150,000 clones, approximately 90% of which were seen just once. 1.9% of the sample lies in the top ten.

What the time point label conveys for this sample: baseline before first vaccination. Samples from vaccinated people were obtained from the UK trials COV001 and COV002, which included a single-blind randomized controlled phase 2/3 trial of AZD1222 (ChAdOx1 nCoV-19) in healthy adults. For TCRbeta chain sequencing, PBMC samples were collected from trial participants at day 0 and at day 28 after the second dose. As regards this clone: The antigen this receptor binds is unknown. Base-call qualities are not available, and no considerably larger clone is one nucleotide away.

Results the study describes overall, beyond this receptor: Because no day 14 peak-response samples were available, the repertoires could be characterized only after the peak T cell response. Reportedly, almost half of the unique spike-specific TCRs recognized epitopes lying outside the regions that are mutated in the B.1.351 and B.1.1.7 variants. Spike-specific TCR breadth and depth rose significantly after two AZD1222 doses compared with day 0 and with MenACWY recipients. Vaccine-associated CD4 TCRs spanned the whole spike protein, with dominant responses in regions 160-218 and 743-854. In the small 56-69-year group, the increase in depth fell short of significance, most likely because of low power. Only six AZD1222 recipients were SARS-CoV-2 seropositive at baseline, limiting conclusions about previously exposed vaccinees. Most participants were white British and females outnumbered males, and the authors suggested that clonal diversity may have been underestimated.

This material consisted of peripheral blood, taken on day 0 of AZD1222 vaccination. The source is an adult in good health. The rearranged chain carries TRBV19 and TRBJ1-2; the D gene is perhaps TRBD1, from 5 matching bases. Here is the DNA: TGTGCCAGTAGTATAGAGTTCCGGACAAACTACGATGGTGGCTACACCTTC. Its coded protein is CASSIEFRTNYDGGYTF.